The rows below give T cell receptor beta chains drawn from one sample of a study of OX40 agonist ivuxolimab in advanced cancers. The data were produced by immunoSEQ multiplex PCR, yet TCRdb's version contains in-frame clones alone and is incomplete. The repertoire holds around 10,000 clones, with over 65% as singletons. Sequenced material: CD4+ or CD8+ T cells sorted from blood, taken in a trial of the OX40 agonist ivuxolimab. The receptors come from an adult with an advanced solid tumor such as melanoma, head and neck, liver or kidney cancer. Both conserved end residues are part of each CDR3. Fields, in order: D gene, J gene, clone size, V gene, CDR3 protein, CDR3 DNA. A D gene is named only where the DNA matches it firmly. Some rows have no size entry. The others give once, few or many, or a class for an expanded clone.

NA | TRBJ1-2 | NA | TRBV9 | CASSVDPLQPTRTNYGYTF | TGTGCCAGCAGCGTAGACCCGTTACAGCCTACACGGACTAACTATGGCTACACCTTC
TRBD1 | TRBJ1-1 | NA | TRBV11-2 | CASSLPDRDSTTMNTEAFF | TGTGCCAGCAGCTTGCCCGACAGGGACTCGACCACTATGAACACTGAAGCTTTCTTT
TRBD2 | TRBJ2-1 | NA | TRBV7-8 | CASSFWRGVYNEQFF | TGTGCCAGCAGCTTTTGGCGGGGGGTTTACAATGAGCAGTTCTTC
TRBD1 | TRBJ2-4 | once | TRBV5-1 | CASSKAPTGEAKNIQYF | TGCGCCAGCAGCAAGGCTCCAACAGGGGAGGCCAAAAACATTCAGTACTTC
NA | TRBJ2-7 | few | TRBV19 | CASSIGIGYEQYF | TGTGCCAGTAGTATCGGGATCGGGTACGAGCAGTACTTC
NA | TRBJ2-7 | NA | TRBV29-1 | CSVENFPGEQYF | TGCAGCGTTGAAAATTTCCCGGGCGAGCAGTACTTC
TRBD1 | TRBJ1-2 | once | TRBV7-3 | CASSPNRGPNYGYTF | TGTGCCAGCAGCCCAAACAGGGGACCCAACTATGGCTACACCTTC
TRBD2 | TRBJ2-3 | NA | TRBV27 | CASNSWGGSTDTQYF | TGTGCCAGCAACTCTTGGGGGGGGAGCACAGATACGCAGTATTTT
NA | TRBJ1-1 | NA | TRBV4-1 | CASSHTSGETEAFF | TGCGCCAGCAGCCATACCTCAGGGGAGACTGAAGCTTTCTTT
TRBD1 | TRBJ1-5 | NA | TRBV19 | CASSTPGQVGQPQHF | TGTGCCAGTAGTACCCCGGGACAGGTCGGACAGCCCCAGCATTTT
NA | TRBJ1-6 | NA | TRBV29-1 | CSVVSWGNSYNSPLHF | TGCAGCGTTGTATCTTGGGGGAACTCCTATAATTCACCCCTCCACTTT
TRBD2 | TRBJ2-6 | once | TRBV23-1 | CAAAPGQISGGAGANVLTF | TGCGCTGCCGCTCCGGGACAAATCTCCGGGGGGGCAGGGGCCAACGTCCTGACTTTC
TRBD1 | TRBJ1-2 | NA | TRBV28 | CASSPTGVYGYTF | TGTGCCAGCAGCCCAACAGGGGTCTATGGCTACACCTTC
NA | TRBJ1-4 | NA | TRBV4-3 | CASSQGAGLATNEKLFF | TGCGCCAGCAGCCAAGGGGCAGGCCTCGCAACTAATGAAAAACTGTTTTTT
NA | TRBJ1-2 | NA | TRBV11-2 | CASSLGGTPYGYTF | TGTGCCAGCAGCCTCGGGGGGACCCCCTATGGCTACACCTTC
NA | TRBJ2-3 | NA | TRBV7-2 | CASSARNRQGTDTQYF | TGTGCCAGCAGCGCGCGGAACAGGCAAGGCACAGATACGCAGTATTTT
NA | TRBJ2-7 | NA | TRBV29-1 | CSVDTGTIYEQYF | TGCAGCGTAGACACCGGGACGATCTACGAGCAGTACTTC
NA | TRBJ2-7 | NA | TRBV4-3 | CASSQVVLGHPYEQYF | TGCGCCAGCAGCCAAGTCGTCCTTGGACACCCCTACGAGCAGTACTTC
TRBD2 | TRBJ2-2 | NA | TRBV4-1 | CASSQDHRGLAGAGELFF | TGCGCCAGCAGCCAAGATCACAGAGGACTAGCGGGGGCCGGGGAGCTGTTTTTT
NA | TRBJ1-1 | few | TRBV9 | CASSVGGQLNTEAFF | TGTGCCAGCAGCGTAGGAGGGCAGCTGAACACTGAAGCTTTCTTT
NA | TRBJ1-2 | NA | TRBV5-8 | CASSFPEYGYTF | TGTGCCAGCAGCTTCCCGGAGTATGGCTACACCTTC
NA | TRBJ2-3 | NA | TRBV18 | CASSPEGSTSTDTQYF | TGTGCCAGCTCACCAGAGGGGTCGACTAGCACAGATACGCAGTATTTT